This TCR beta chain was sequenced in a study of blood T cell repertoires in COVID-19. Study context: Samples taken during acute and convalescent COVID-19 were collected in the United States, Italy and Spain. PBMCs, B-cell-depleted T cells, or T cells were the source of the cDNA or gDNA that made up the material.

Looked up from germline, CDR1 is SGHAT and CDR2 is FQNNGV. The length of the CDR3 is 16 residues. V gave up 1 base and J gave up 5 bases; unmatched junction bases: 7. Original data processing: Reference gene primer amplification yielded estimated nucleated cell counts. Sequencing used immunoSEQ multiplex PCR; TCRdb keeps in-frame clones, though not all of them. That table supplies the V and J calls and clone size; D and trimming were determined from the DNA. The profile covers approximately 69,000 clones, with roughly 87% appearing a single time and around 28% taken by the ten largest. This clone appeared once.

The chain uses TRBV11-2 and TRBJ1-4; 7 nucleotides match TRBD1. Material: peripheral blood. The sequence was collected from a man aged 50-60 years with acute or convalescent COVID-19. The CDR3 sequence is CASSLGIGTENEKLFF. As DNA, the CDR3 is TGTGCCAGCAGCTTAGGTATCGGGACAGAAAATGAAAAACTGTTTTTT.